This TCR beta chain derives from a study of regulatory T cells in long-lasting Graves disease. Across the study: Antithyroid drug exposure in newly diagnosed Graves' patients had lasted under 3 months. Study findings and constraints: Reduced TCR diversity was observed in persistent Graves' patients versus newly diagnosed patients. Examination was confined to peripheral blood, excluding thyroid tissue.

For TCR beta, libraries came from iRepertoire HTBI primers and Arm-PCR of CDR3 regions. Each CDR3 protein gets one entry after TCRdb re-called the multiplex PCR reads with MiXCR. The sample carries roughly 560,000 distinct CDR3 sequences, more than 10% recorded once. Documented time point: newly diagnosed GD, antithyroid drugs for less than 3 months. Scientists built the TCR library using RNA that was extracted from PBMCs. This clonotype has at least ten counts. The antigen is unknown. The CDR3 contains 15 residues. Germline CDR1 SGHRS, CDR2 YFSETQ. The ends lost 2 bases at V and 5 bases at J; junction bases unmatched: 3. These same data were also listed under a study on T cells in Graves' hyperthyroidism and ophthalmopathy. That work contributes: With the HTBI primer set, the TCR CDR3 went through a first round of RT-PCR.

The gene calls are TRBV5-1 and TRBJ1-6; 8 bases agree with TRBD1. The TCR was taken from a woman between 25 and 40 years old with Graves disease. The specimen was peripheral blood mononuclear cells (PBMCs), collected at new diagnosis, from a patient treated with antithyroid drugs. CDR3 region: CASSFGTGDNSPLHF. The CDR3 region has the DNA TGCGCCAGCAGCTTTGGGACAGGTGATAATTCACCCCTCCACTTT. Filled out from reference TRBV5-1 and TRBJ1-6, the complete variable domain reads KAGVTQTPRYLIKTRGQQVTLSCSPISGHRSVSWYQQTPGQGLQFLFEYFSETQRNKGNFPGRFSGRQFSNSRSEMNVSTLELGDSALYLCASSFGTGDNSPLHFGNGTRLTVT.